Below, 11 T cell receptor beta chains from the same sample are listed, as sequenced in a study of glioma-infiltrating T cells. Using RNA template, CDR3s of TCR alpha and beta were amplified with iRepertoire arm-PCR. From the multiplex PCR reads, TCRdb called clonotypes with MiXCR, one entry per CDR3 protein. Of about 400,000 distinct CDR3 sequences in the sample, less than 50% were seen once. The sample consisted of glioma tissue, nonneoplastic brain tissue, or PBMCs (not recorded which). These TCRs come from a human donor with low-grade glioma or glioblastoma, undergoing nonglioma brain surgery, or in good health (not recorded which).

The CDR3 sequence is CASSLLAGWITEAFF. DNA for the CDR3: TGTGCCAGCAGCTTATTGGCAGGGTGGATCACTGAAGCTTTCTTT. The rearrangement links TRBV11-1 to TRBJ1-1; TRBD1 might be the D (5 bases). Trimming left V 2 bases short and J 4 bases short, with 14 bases between. Germline V lookup: CDR1 SGHAT, CDR2 FQDESV (reference sequence). The CDR3 sequence is 15 residues long.

This clonotype has more than one count but fewer than ten. The chain links TRBV7-2 to TRBJ1-4; D ambiguous. Deletions cut 1 base from V and 14 bases from J, with 17 bases between. This CDR3 is 14 amino acids long. The germline V gene has CDR1 SGHTA and CDR2 FQGNSA. The CDR3 nucleotides read TGTGCCAGCAGCTTAGTAGGTCGGGCGGGTCTGCTGTTTTTT. Its translation: CASSLVGRAGLLFF.

V usage is TRBV27 and J usage is TRBJ1-4; D gene ambiguous. The CDR3 is made up of 11 amino acids. Per germline, CDR1 MNHEY and CDR2 SMNVEV (reference sequence). V was trimmed by 6 bases and J by 7 bases, leaving 6 bases between them. CDR3 region: CASSGGEKLFF. CDR3 DNA: TGTGCCAGCAGCGGTGGTGAAAAACTGTTTTTT. Full variable domain (remainder filled in from reference TRBV27 and TRBJ1-4): EAQVTQNPRYLITVTGKKLTVTCSQNMNHEYMSWYRQDPGLGLRQIYYSMNVEVTDKGDVPEGYKVSRKEKRNFPLILESPSPNQTSLYFCASSGGEKLFFGSGTQLSVL.

The rearrangement uses TRBV24-1 and TRBJ2-1; 11 nucleotides agree with TRBD2. This CDR3 is 21 amino acids long. The J segment lost 1 base and the V segment lost 1 base, leaving 14 bases of the junction unmatched. Germline CDR1 reads KGHDR; CDR2 reads SFDVKD. For the CDR3, the DNA is TGTGCCACCAGTGATTTCCCCGGGAGGCTAGCGGGAGGTGGATCCTACAATGAGCAGTTCTTC. Its translation: CATSDFPGRLAGGGSYNEQFF.

As for this clonotype: Possible read error: a much larger clone is one base away. This sequence joins TRBV27 and TRBJ1-5, with 8 bases lining up with TRBD1. The J call is uncertain, as TRBJ2-3 better fits the DNA end. CDR3 size: 16 residues. From germline, CDR1 is MNHEY and CDR2 SMNVEV (reference sequence). CDR3 nucleotide sequence: TGTGCCAGCAGACCTACCCGCAACAGGGGGAATCAGCCCCAGTATTTT. This sequence encodes CASRPTRNRGNQPQYF.

This clonotype was seen at least ten times. The rearrangement links TRBV28 to TRBJ2-7; 9 positions match TRBD2. V trimming: 10 bases; J trimming: 7 bases; junction bases outside the gene matches: 23. Germline V gives CDR1 MDHEN, CDR2 SYDVKM. The CDR3 length is 17 residues. The CDR3 is CATAYLQGGASGIEQYF. For the CDR3, the DNA is TGTGCCACCGCTTATCTTCAGGGGGGGGCTAGCGGGATAGAGCAGTACTTC. Looking up the rest from reference TRBV28 and TRBJ2-7 gives the full variable domain: DVKVTQSSRYLVKRTGEKVFLECVQDMDHENMFWYRQDPGLGLRLIYFSYDVKMKEKGDIPEGYSVSREKKERFSLILESASTNQTSMYLCATAYLQGGASGIEQYFGPGTRLTVT.

Remarks on this clonotype: This could be a read error, since a much larger clone is one nucleotide away. This sequence joins TRBV4-1 and TRBJ2-3; tentative D call: TRBD2 (6 bases). There are 16 residues in the CDR3. Germline CDR1 and CDR2: MGHRA and YSYEKL. The DNA for the CDR3 is TGCACCAGCAGCCAAGTGCAGGCGGGGAGCACAGATACGCAGTATTTT. Protein sequence: CTSSQVQAGSTDTQYF.

The chain couples TRBV7-8 to TRBJ2-3; TRBD1 or TRBD2 may be the D gene (5 bases each). The V end lost 5 bases, the J end lost 2 bases, and 14 bases lay between the germline ends. Germline loops: CDR1 SGHVS, CDR2 FQNEAQ. This CDR3 has 15 amino acids. DNA of the CDR3: TGTGCCAGCAGCCTCCGGGACCCGTACACAGATACGCAGTATTTT. Protein: CASSLRDPYTDTQYF.

This clonotype was seen more than once but under ten times. The V call is TRBV2, the J call TRBJ1-4; D is unclear. V was clipped by 6 bases and J by 11 bases, with 19 bases between them. Germline lookup yields CDR1 SNHLY and CDR2 FYNNEI. CDR3 size: 14 residues. CDR3 in amino acids: CASSRSGVARKLFF. The CDR3 nucleotides read TGTGCCAGCAGCCGGTCGGGCGTTGCCCGGAAACTGTTTTTT.

V gene TRBV15 combines with J gene TRBJ2-7; tentative D call: TRBD1 (6 bases). CDR1 LNHNV and CDR2 YYDKDF come from the germline V gene (reference sequence). With 3 bases removed from V and 3 bases from J, the gap between germline ends came to 12 bases. This CDR3 spans 14 amino acids. CDR3 DNA: TGTGCCACCAGCAGGACAGGAGTTATCTACGAGCAGTACTTC. Encoded protein: CATSRTGVIYEQYF.

This clonotype was counted a few times. This chain links TRBV7-2 with TRBJ2-1, with 10 bases that match TRBD2. With 3 bases clipped from V and 2 bases from J, the junction kept 4 bases outside the gene matches. The germline gives CDR1 SGHTA, CDR2 FQGNSA. This CDR3 contains 16 residues. The CDR3 spells CASSFTSGTTYNEQFF. The DNA of the CDR3 is TGTGCCAGCAGCTTTACTAGCGGGACTACCTACAATGAGCAGTTCTTC.